The T cell receptor (beta chain) described here comes from a study of blood T cells in healthy people across ages. Donors were healthy Caucasian individuals from Russia aged roughly 6 to 95. A J-beta primer mix and a sample-barcoded 5' primer were used in a second PCR of roughly 6 to 11 cycles. TCRdb reanalysed the 5' RACE reads using MiXCR and keeps one entry per CDR3 protein. The sample has about 780,000 distinct CDR3 sequences, about a quarter seen once. Germline V gives CDR1 MDHEN, CDR2 SYDVKM. The CDR3 spans 16 residues. This clonotype was seen more than once but under ten times. The antigen remains undetermined. The junction departs from the called germline gene at one end, perhaps through a read error. Broader study findings: What prevented conclusive comparison of naive and antigen-experienced cells was that PBMCs were unsorted.

These data also featured in a second study, about T cells of mothers and their children.

Sequencing was carried out using blood. The sequence was collected from a boy younger than 18 in good health. J is TRBJ2-5 and V is TRBV28; TRBD1 matches at 11 bases. CDR3 amino acids: CASSLRDRGSQEAQYF. CDR3 coding DNA: TGTGCCAGCAGTCTCCGGGACAGGGGGTCCCAAGAGGCCCAGTACTTC.